This T cell receptor beta chain was sequenced for a study of blood T cell repertoires in COVID-19. Germline values: CDR1 SEHNR, CDR2 FQNEAQ (reference sequence). Trimming cost V 5 bases and J 3 bases, with 8 bases left between them. The CDR3 is 13 amino acids. As originally analysed: Reference gene primers were amplified, and this amplification served to estimate nucleated cell counts. The method was immunoSEQ multiplex PCR; TCRdb's version includes in-frame clones alone and lacks a portion of them. For V, J and clone size, that table is used; D and trimming come from the DNA. This table has about 110,000 clones, more than 75% appearing once.

The rearrangement joins TRBV7-9 to TRBJ1-5, with a tentative D call TRBD1 (5 bases). The sequence derives from a woman between 35 and 50 years old with acute or convalescent COVID-19. The sequenced sample was peripheral blood. The CDR3 nucleotides are TGTGCCAGCAGCCAAGGACACAATCAGCCCCAGCATTTT. Encoded protein: CASSQGHNQPQHF.